The entry below describes one T cell receptor (beta chain). This clone was detected only once. Its antigen remains undetermined. One base away there is no much larger clone; base qualities are not given. The time point label here, explained by the study, means: baseline before first vaccination. Vaccinee samples came from UK trials COV001 and COV002, including a single-blind randomized controlled phase 2/3 trial of AZD1222 (ChAdOx1 nCoV-19) in healthy adults. Trial participant PBMC samples were collected at day 0 and day 28 after the second dose for TCRbeta chain sequencing. This sample was included in a study of T cell responses to AZD1222 COVID-19 vaccine (dated by TCRdb to about 2021). For context, the study as a whole: AZD1222 recipients with second doses at about 4 weeks or about 12 weeks were pooled, because spike-specific TCR depth and breadth did not differ between schedules. A total of 233 trial participants underwent TCR sequencing, of whom approximately 200 had received two doses of AZD1222 and around 25 had received two doses of the MenACWY control vaccine. Enrollment into the trials was organized by age into subgroups of 18-55, 56-69 and 70-plus years, and those subgroups contained about 160, 30 and 59 TCR-sequenced participants, respectively. What the work shows at the level of the full study, not this receptor alone: A significant rise in spike-specific TCR breadth and depth was observed after two AZD1222 doses relative to day 0 and relative to MenACWY recipients. Vaccine-associated CD4 TCRs spanned the whole spike protein, with dominant responses in regions 160-218 and 743-854. No day 14 peak-response samples were available, so repertoires were characterized only after the peak T cell response. Reportedly, almost half of the unique spike-specific TCRs recognized epitopes lying outside the regions that are mutated in the B.1.351 and B.1.1.7 variants. Conclusions about previously exposed vaccinees are limited, since just five or six AZD1222 recipients were seropositive for SARS-CoV-2 at baseline. Most participants were white British and females outnumbered males, and the authors suggested that clonal diversity may have been underestimated. The 56-69-year group was small, and its depth increase did not reach significance, likely because of low power.

The CDR3 regions of human TCRbeta chains were analyzed by immunosequencing. Regarding the original processing steps: TCRs in the repertoires were compared against a reference library of SARS-CoV-2-specific TCRs that had been generated with the MIRA antigen-specificity platform. Breadth meant the fraction of unique TCRs that were SARS-CoV-2-associated, whereas depth meant the fraction of total T cells that were SARS-CoV-2-associated. Using the MIRA data, each spike-specific TCR was mapped to the spike region that the TCR reacts to and placed in a CD4 or CD8 class. Log10-transformed breadth and depth values were compared by one-way ANOVA with Sidak's multiple comparisons tests. The table was pulled from immuneACCESS by TCRdb, which kept in-frame rearrangements only. Such tables lose some clones; where checked, under half of the loss comes from unresolved V genes, and the rest has no known cause. That table furnishes V, J and clone size, whereas the DNA furnished D and trimming. The sample includes 150,000 to 200,000 clones, with around 90% observed a single time. 2.6% of the sample rests with the top ten.

The germline V gene provides CDR1 SGHTA and CDR2 FQGNSA. From cysteine to phenylalanine, the CDR3 is 16 amino acids long. Of all the DNA, just the CDR3 is kept, 48 bases in frame from base 1. After removal of 1 base from V and 7 bases from J, the junction retains 7 bases not matched to a gene. The origin of this receptor is an adult in good health. The source material was peripheral blood, sampled on day 0 of AZD1222 vaccination. The rearrangement combines TRBV7-2 with TRBJ1-6; 7 middle bases align to TRBD1. The nucleotides read TGTGCCAGCAGCTTAGGGGGGGGACAGCCCAATTCACCCCTCCACTTT. This sequence encodes CASSLGGGQPNSPLHF. This CDR3, with the reference TRBV7-2 and TRBJ1-6 proteins standing in past its ends, gives the full variable domain GAGVSQSPSNKVTEKGKDVELRCDPISGHTALYWYRQSLGQGLEFLIYFQGNSAPDKSGLPSDRFSAERTGGSVSTLTIQRTQQEDSAVYLCASSLGGGQPNSPLHFGNGTRLTVT.